Presented here are 14 T cell receptor beta chains from one specimen sequenced in a study of T cells in localized non-small cell lung cancer (dated by TCRdb to the early 2020s). Library creation used the immunoSEQ multiplex PCR assay. TCRdb's version of the immuneACCESS table is confined to in-frame rearrangements and falls short of the full clone set. An unresolved V gene accounts for under half of the shortfall where checked; the remainder is of unknown origin. The sample table records several hundred clones; roughly a quarter of these occur just once. The ten biggest clones cover roughly 19% of the sample. Source: normal lung tissue next to the tumor, taken before any cancer treatment. All receptors derive from a woman aged 40 to 75 with stage III lung adenocarcinoma.

This rearrangement joins TRBV5-1 to TRBJ2-7; 14 bases align to TRBD2. In germline, CDR1 is SGHRS, CDR2 YFSETQ. The CDR3 consists of 15 residues. Losses at the gene ends were 6 bases for V and 4 bases for J; bases not matched to a gene: 6. CDR3 sequence: CASNPGLAGVYEQYF. For the CDR3, the DNA is TGCGCCAGCAATCCGGGACTAGCGGGAGTTTACGAGCAGTACTTC.

The chain combines TRBV6-8 with TRBJ2-3; D is possibly TRBD1 or TRBD2 (5 bases each). Between the trimmed V and J ends, which lost 6 bases and 1 base, there was a span of 17 bases. This CDR3 has 16 residues. The germline V gene encodes CDR1 MNHGY and CDR2 SAAAGT. The CDR3 loop reads CASSPQGATGTDTQYF. DNA for the CDR3: TGTGCCAGCAGCCCCCAGGGAGCAACTGGCACAGATACGCAGTATTTT.

The CDR3 DNA is TGTGCCAGCAGCTTAGGGTTAGGAGGCACAGATACGCAGTATTTT. Its translation: CASSLGLGGTDTQYF. The chain employs TRBV11-3 and TRBJ2-3; D not certain. This CDR3 is 15 amino acids long. V lost 1 base to trimming and J lost 1 base, with 9 bases between them. Germline V lookup: CDR1 SGHNT, CDR2 YENEEA.

The rearrangement uses TRBV6-1 and TRBJ1-1, with TRBD1 matching 8 bases. CDR1 and CDR2 (germline): MNHNS, SASEGT. CDR3 length: 15 residues. The trim removed 1 base at V and 11 bases at J, leaving 12 bases unmatched. CDR3 protein: CASSEGIAGQVAAFF. In DNA, the CDR3 is TGTGCCAGCAGTGAAGGGATTGCGGGACAGGTTGCCGCTTTCTTT.

The chain employs TRBV6-8 and TRBJ2-7, with 9 bases lining up with TRBD1. Per germline, CDR1 MNHGY and CDR2 SAAAGT. V shed 7 bases and J 5 bases; nucleotides not matched to a gene: 9. The CDR3 totals 14 residues. The CDR3 nucleotides are TGTGCCAGCAAGTTAGGGACAGGGATTAACGAGCAGTACTTC. Translation gives CASKLGTGINEQYF.

This clone came up a few times. The rearrangement joins TRBV19 to TRBJ1-1, with unresolved D. The CDR3 extends over 13 amino acids. The V end was cut by 11 bases, the J end by 3 bases, with 16 bases between. Per germline, CDR1 LNHDA and CDR2 SQIVND (reference sequence). The DNA of the CDR3 is TGTGCCGTAAGCCGTAGTTTTGACACTGAAGCTTTCTTT. Encoded protein: CAVSRSFDTEAFF.

This clone was seen only a few times. The chain couples TRBV11-3 to TRBJ2-2, with D maybe TRBD2 (6 bases). V gave up 5 bases and J gave up 6 bases, with 19 bases separating them. The CDR3 is 16 residues long. In germline, CDR1 is SGHNT, CDR2 YENEEA. CDR3 nucleotide sequence: TGTGCCAGCAGCGTGGAGCGGGCTGAAATTTCCGGGGAGCTGTTTTTT. It codes for CASSVERAEISGELFF.

This clone was observed a few times. The chain combines TRBV6-8 with TRBJ2-7; TRBD1 matches at 8 bases. Germline CDR1 and CDR2: MNHGY and SAAAGT. This CDR3 is built from 14 residues. V lost 5 bases to trimming and J lost 5 bases; unmatched junction nucleotides: 8. The CDR3 coding sequence is TGTGCCAGCAGTGAGGACAGGGCAAGAAACGAGCAGTACTTC. Amino acid sequence: CASSEDRARNEQYF.

This clone has just a few counts. The V call is TRBV6-7, the J call TRBJ2-2, with 8 positions matching TRBD2. Being an ORF, TRBV6-7 has a function that is uncertain. The CDR3 contains 13 residues. With V trimmed by 5 bases and J by 9 bases, 5 bases remained unmatched. CDR3 sequence: CASSTGTRRELFF. Written as DNA, the CDR3 is TGTGCCAGCAGTACTGGGACTAGACGGGAGCTGTTTTTT.

This clone was counted only a few times. The chain links TRBV28 to TRBJ2-5; D is ambiguous. The CDR3 length is 14 residues. The V end lost 1 base, the J end lost 2 bases, and 8 bases lay between the germline ends. The germline V gene has CDR1 MDHEN and CDR2 SYDVKM. The CDR3 coding sequence is TGTGCCAGCAGTTTATTCGGGCCGCAAGAGACCCAGTACTTC. Protein product: CASSLFGPQETQYF.

The sample holds one count of this clone. The chain's CDR3 is CASSLGTGLPTEAFF. Here the CDR3 DNA reads TGCGCCAGCAGCTTGGGAACAGGGCTGCCCACTGAAGCTTTCTTT. V gene TRBV5-1 combines with J gene TRBJ1-1; D might be TRBD1 (6 bases). The CDR3 extends over 15 amino acids. Trimming removed 0 bases at V and 4 bases at J, with 13 bases between. Looked up from germline, CDR1 is SGHRS and CDR2 is YFSETQ.

This clone is judged medium-sized. This chain connects TRBV11-3 to TRBJ2-5, with D unclear. The CDR3 covers 14 residues. Trimming removed 5 bases from V and 1 base from J, with 11 bases in between. Germline lookup yields CDR1 SGHNT and CDR2 YENEEA. The CDR3 DNA reads TGTGCCAGCAGCCAAATCAGGTCCCAAGAGACCCAGTACTTC. Its protein product is CASSQIRSQETQYF.

This clone turned up a few times. V usage is TRBV15 and J usage is TRBJ1-5, with a tentative D call TRBD1 (5 bases). This CDR3 comprises 15 residues. Germline V gene sequence: CDR1 LNHNV, CDR2 YYDKDF (reference sequence). Trimming pared 5 bases from V and 3 bases from J, leaving 14 bases between. CDR3: CATSGEGRNNQPQHF. The CDR3, as DNA: TGTGCCACCAGCGGGGAGGGGCGGAACAATCAGCCCCAGCATTTT. Looking up the rest from reference TRBV15 and TRBJ1-5 gives the full variable domain: DAMVIQNPRYQVTQFGKPVTLSCSQTLNHNVMYWYQQKSSQAPKLLFHYYDKDFNNEADTPDNFQSRRPNTSFCFLDIRSPGLGDTAMYLCATSGEGRNNQPQHFGDGTRLSIL.

This clone is termed hyperexpanded (1% or more). The chain has TRBV25-1 and TRBJ1-3, with D unclear. CDR1 is MGHDK and CDR2 is SYGVNS in the germline V gene. This CDR3 spans 12 amino acids. V dropped 5 bases and J dropped 5 bases, with 7 bases sitting between them. The DNA of the CDR3 is TGTGCCAGCAGTCACACCCGAAACACCATATATTTT. Its translation is CASSHTRNTIYF.